This entry is about one T cell receptor beta chain. Its specificity is not known. The record originates from a study of T cells in Graves' hyperthyroidism and ophthalmopathy. Study results and caveats: Researchers found most expanded thyroid clonotypes above 0.001 in blood as well. A median about 6.2 months before onset, the model predicted ophthalmopathy.

It was considered stable Graves' hyperthyroidism when ophthalmopathy did not progress within 18 months. Uncontrolled infection, other autoimmune disease, pregnancy and lactation each barred patients from inclusion. Germline lookup yields CDR1 SQVTM and CDR2 ANQGSEA. The length of the CDR3 is 12 residues. V lost 4 bases to trimming and J lost 5 bases, with 11 bases between them. Researchers amplified the TCR beta CDR3 regions from RNA transcripts. First-round RT-PCR targeting the TCR CDR3 was performed with the HTBI primer set. TCRdb independently ran MiXCR on the multiplex PCR reads; one entry per CDR3 protein. The data contain some 800,000 distinct CDR3 sequences, 38% of them seen just once; the ten biggest clones take up around 10%.

Sample: blood. This receptor was taken from a man in his late teens or twenties with Graves' hyperthyroidism. This chain links TRBV29-1 with TRBJ2-5, with D hard to call. The CDR3 sequence is CSVGSVGETQYF. The CDR3 DNA reads TGCAGCGTTGGGAGCGTCGGGGAGACCCAGTACTTC. Looking up the rest from reference TRBV29-1 and TRBJ2-5 gives the full variable domain: SAVISQKPSRDICQRGTSLTIQCQVDSQVTMMFWYRQQPGQSLTLIATANQGSEATYESGFVIDKFPISRPNLTFSTLTVSNMSPEDSSIYLCSVGSVGETQYFGPGTRLLVL.